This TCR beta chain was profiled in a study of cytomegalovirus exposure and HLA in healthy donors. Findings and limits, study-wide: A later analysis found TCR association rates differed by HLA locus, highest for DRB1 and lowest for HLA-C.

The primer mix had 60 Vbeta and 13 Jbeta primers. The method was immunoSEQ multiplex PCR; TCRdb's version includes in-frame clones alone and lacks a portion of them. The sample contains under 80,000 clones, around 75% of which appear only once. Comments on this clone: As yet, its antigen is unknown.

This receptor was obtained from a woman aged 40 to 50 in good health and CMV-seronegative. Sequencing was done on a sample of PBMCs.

The CDR3 is CASSAGTSGYNEQFF. CDR3 coding DNA: TGCGCCAGCAGCGCCGGGACTAGCGGCTACAATGAGCAGTTCTTC. The chain employs TRBV5-1 and TRBJ2-1; 11 nucleotides match TRBD2. After removal of 4 bases from V and 3 bases from J, the junction contained 3 bases not matched to a gene. The germline gives CDR1 SGHRS, CDR2 YFSETQ. The CDR3 is 15 residues long.